This entry concerns a single TCR beta chain. Unmatched junction bases numbered 4, after V lost 6 bases and J lost 6 bases. Germline V gene data show CDR1 as KGHSH and CDR2 as LQKENI. The CDR3 is 13 residues long. These data come from a study of blood T cell repertoires in COVID-19. Study summary: Samples came from the United States, Italy and Spain, spanning acute and convalescent COVID-19. In each case, the material was cDNA or gDNA derived from T cells, B-cell-depleted T cells, or PBMCs.

In the study's own analysis: Reference gene primer amplification gave estimated nucleated cell counts. The protocol was immunoSEQ multiplex PCR, while the TCRdb copy is restricted to in-frame clones and leaves out a portion. For V, J and clone size, that table is used; D and trimming come from the DNA. The sample lists some 210,000 clones; nearly 90% were seen once. The J gene is TRBJ2-3, the V gene TRBV18; TRBD2 aligns across 9 bases. Sequenced: peripheral blood. The clonotype originates from a woman aged 40 to 55 who had recovered from COVID-19. The CDR3 region is CASSLAGMDTQYF. The CDR3 DNA reads as TGTGCCAGCTCCCTAGCGGGAATGGATACGCAGTATTTT.